A single T cell receptor beta chain is shown here with its context. CDR1 MDHEN and CDR2 SYDVKM come from the germline V gene. The ends were cut back, 2 bases at V and 12 bases at J, with 20 bases in the middle. This CDR3 is 15 amino acids long. This entry is derived from a study of blood T cell repertoires in COVID-19. The Seattle patients joined while their infection was active and were tracked longitudinally afterward. Data came from immunoSEQ multiplex PCR; TCRdb stores just in-frame clones and leaves some out. The sample consists of about 330,000 clones, roughly 87% of them appearing once. V and J are TRBV28 and TRBJ2-1; TRBD2 is a possible D gene (5 bases). The sequenced sample consisted of peripheral blood. The source is a man younger than 40 with COVID-19, enrolled during active disease. The DNA for the CDR3 is TGTGCCAGCAGTTTAGGGAGCGCTGGTTTCCCTGGGCAGTTCTTC. Translating it yields CASSLGSAGFPGQFF.